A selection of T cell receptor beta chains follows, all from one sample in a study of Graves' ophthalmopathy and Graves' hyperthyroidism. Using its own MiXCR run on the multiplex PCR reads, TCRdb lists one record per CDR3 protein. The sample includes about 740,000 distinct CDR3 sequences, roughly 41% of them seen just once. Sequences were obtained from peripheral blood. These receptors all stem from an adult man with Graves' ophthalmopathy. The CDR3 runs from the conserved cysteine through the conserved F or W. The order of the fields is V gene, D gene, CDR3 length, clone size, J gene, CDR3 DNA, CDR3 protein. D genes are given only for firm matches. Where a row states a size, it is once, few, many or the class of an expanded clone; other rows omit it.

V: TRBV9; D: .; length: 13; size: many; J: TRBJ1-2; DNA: TGTGCCAGCAGCGTAGAGGATGACTCCGACTACACCTTC; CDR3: CASSVEDDSDYTF
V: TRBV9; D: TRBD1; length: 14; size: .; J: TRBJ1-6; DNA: TGTGCCAGCACCGAGACAGGGGTGAATTCACCCCTCCACTTT; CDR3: CASTETGVNSPLHF
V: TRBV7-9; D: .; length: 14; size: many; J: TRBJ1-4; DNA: TGTGCCAGCAGCTCCCGACAGTCTGGTGAAAAACTGTTTTTT; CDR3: CASSSRQSGEKLFF
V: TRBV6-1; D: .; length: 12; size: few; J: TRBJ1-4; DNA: TGTGCCAGCAGTGGAGCTAATGAAAAACTGTTTTTT; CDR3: CASSGANEKLFF
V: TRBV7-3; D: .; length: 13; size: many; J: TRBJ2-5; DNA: TGTGCCAGCAGTCGGGGGGCCCAGGAGACCCAGTACTTC; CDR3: CASSRGAQETQYF
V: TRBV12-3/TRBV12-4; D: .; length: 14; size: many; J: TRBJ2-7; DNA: TGTGCCAGCAGTTTGATGGTAAACAGCTACGAGCAGTACTTC; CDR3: CASSLMVNSYEQYF
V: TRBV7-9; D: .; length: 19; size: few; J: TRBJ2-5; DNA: TGTGCCAGCAGCTTAGTAAGGAGAGGAGTTCATAGTGGTGAGGAGACCCAGTACTTC; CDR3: CASSLVRRGVHSGEETQYF
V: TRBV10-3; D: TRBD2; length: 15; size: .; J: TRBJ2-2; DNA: TGTGCCATCAGTGATCGAGCTAGCGGGAGTGGGGAGCTGTTTTTT; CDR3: CAISDRASGSGELFF
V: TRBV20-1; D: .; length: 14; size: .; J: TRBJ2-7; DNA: TGCAGTGCCGTGGGGACCCAGAGCTCCTACGAGCAGTACTTC; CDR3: CSAVGTQSSYEQYF
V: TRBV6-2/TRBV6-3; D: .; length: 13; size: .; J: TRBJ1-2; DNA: TGTGCCAGCAGTTACGTCCCCGACTATGGCTACACCTTC; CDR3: CASSYVPDYGYTF
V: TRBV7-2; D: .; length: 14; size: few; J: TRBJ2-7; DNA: TGTGCCAGCAGCCAAACACCTAACTCCTACGAGCAGTACTTC; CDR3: CASSQTPNSYEQYF
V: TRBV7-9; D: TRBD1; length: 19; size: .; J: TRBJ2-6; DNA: TGTGCCAGCAGCCTAGGGACAGGGGCCACACTCTCTGGGGCCAACGTCCTGACTTTC; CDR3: CASSLGTGATLSGANVLTF
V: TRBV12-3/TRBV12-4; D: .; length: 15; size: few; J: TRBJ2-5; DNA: TGTGCCAGCAGTAGCGGCCCCGCGGGGTCGGAGACCCAGTACTTC; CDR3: CASSSGPAGSETQYF
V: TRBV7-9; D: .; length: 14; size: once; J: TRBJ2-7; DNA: TGTGCCAGCAGCTTAGAACAGGCATTCAATGAGCAGTACTTC; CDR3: CASSLEQAFNEQYF
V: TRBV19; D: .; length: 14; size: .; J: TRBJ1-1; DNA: TGTGCCGGTAGTGTACAGCAGCGAAACACTGAAGCTTTCTTT; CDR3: CAGSVQQRNTEAFF
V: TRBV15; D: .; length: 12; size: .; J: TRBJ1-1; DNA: TGTGCCACCAGCAGGCCGGGACTTAGAGCTTTCTTT; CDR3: CATSRPGLRAFF
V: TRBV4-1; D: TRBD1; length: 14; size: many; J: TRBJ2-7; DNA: TGCGCCAGCAGCCAAGACGGGACAGGGGACGAGCAGTACTTC; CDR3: CASSQDGTGDEQYF
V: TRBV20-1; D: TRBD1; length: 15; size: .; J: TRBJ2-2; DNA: TGCAGTGCCCTACCCGGACAGGCGAACACCGGGGAGCTGTTTTTT; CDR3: CSALPGQANTGELFF
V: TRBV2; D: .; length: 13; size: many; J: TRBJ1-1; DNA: TGTGCCAGCACCCCGAGGGGGGCGGGTGAAGCTTTCTTT; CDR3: CASTPRGAGEAFF
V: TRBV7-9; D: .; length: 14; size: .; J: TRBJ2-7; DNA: TGTGCCAGCAGCTTACAAGGACGCACCTACGAGCAGTACTTC; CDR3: CASSLQGRTYEQYF
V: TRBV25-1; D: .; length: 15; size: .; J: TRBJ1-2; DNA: TGTGCCAGCAGTGCCTCCTACGAGCAGGTCTATGGCTACACCTTC; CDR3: CASSASYEQVYGYTF
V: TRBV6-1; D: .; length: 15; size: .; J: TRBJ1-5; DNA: TGTGCCAGCAGTGGAGGGAGGGGAAGCAATCAGCCCCAGCATTTT; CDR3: CASSGGRGSNQPQHF
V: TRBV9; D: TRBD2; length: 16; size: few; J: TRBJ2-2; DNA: TGTGCCAGCAGCTTCCGGGACTATACGAACACCGGGGAGCTGTTTTTT; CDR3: CASSFRDYTNTGELFF
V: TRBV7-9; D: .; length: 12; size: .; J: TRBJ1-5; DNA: TGTGCCAGCAGCTTCCAGTCTCAGCCCCAGCATTTT; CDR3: CASSFQSQPQHF
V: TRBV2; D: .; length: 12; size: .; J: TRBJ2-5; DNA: TGTGCCAGCAGTGGTGGCCCAGAGACCCAATACTTC; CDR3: CASSGGPETQYF
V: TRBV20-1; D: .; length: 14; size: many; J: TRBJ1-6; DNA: TGCAGTGCTAGGGGATGGCAGGGAGGTTCACCCCTCCACTTT; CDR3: CSARGWQGGSPLHF
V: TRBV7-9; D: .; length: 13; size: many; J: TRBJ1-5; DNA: TGTGCCAGCAGCTTAGGGGGGGACCAGCCCCAGCATTTT; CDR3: CASSLGGDQPQHF
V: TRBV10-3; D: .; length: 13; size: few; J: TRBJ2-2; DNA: TGTGCCACCAGGGAAACCAACACCGGGGAGCTGTTTTTT; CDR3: CATRETNTGELFF
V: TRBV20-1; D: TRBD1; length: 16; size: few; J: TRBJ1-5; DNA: TGCAGTGCTAGAATAGGGACAGGCTATAGCAATCAGCCCCAGCATTTT; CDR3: CSARIGTGYSNQPQHF
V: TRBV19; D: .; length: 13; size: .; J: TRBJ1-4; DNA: TGTGCCAAAAGAACCAGTCGTAATGAAAAACTGTTTTTT; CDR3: CAKRTSRNEKLFF
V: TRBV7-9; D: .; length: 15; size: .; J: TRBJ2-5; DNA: TGTGCCAGCAGCTTATTCGGGCTGGAGGGAGGGACCCAGTACTTC; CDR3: CASSLFGLEGGTQYF
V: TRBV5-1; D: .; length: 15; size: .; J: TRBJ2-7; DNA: TGCGCCAGCAGCTTAACAGGGTTTTGGAGCGACGAGCAGTACTTC; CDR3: CASSLTGFWSDEQYF
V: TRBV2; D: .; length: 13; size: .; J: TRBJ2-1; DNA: TGTGCCAGCAGCCCCACAGTGGGGAATGAGCAGTTCTTC; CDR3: CASSPTVGNEQFF
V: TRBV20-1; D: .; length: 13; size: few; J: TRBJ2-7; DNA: TGCAGTGCTGGAGCTAACCAACTGGCCGAGCAGTACTTC; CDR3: CSAGANQLAEQYF
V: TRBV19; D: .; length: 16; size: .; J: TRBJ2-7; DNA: TGTGCCAGTAGTACTAGCGTGTCCAGGGCCTCCTACGAGCAGTACTTC; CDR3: CASSTSVSRASYEQYF
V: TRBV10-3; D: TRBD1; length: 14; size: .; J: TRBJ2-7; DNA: TGTGCCATCTCTGGGACAGGGGATTTCTACGAGCAGTACTTC; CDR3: CAISGTGDFYEQYF